The clone carrying this T cell receptor (beta chain) has more than one count but fewer than ten. Its antigen remains unknown. These data come from a study of early T cells in non-severe SARS-CoV-2 infection. Study summary: Sequencing was performed on bulk RNA from unsorted whole blood, leaving chains unpaired. Regarding the study as a whole: Reliance on VDJdb matching favored anti-spike CD8 responses; private and CD4 specificities were missed.

The library protocol tagged individual cDNA molecules with unique molecular identifiers. TCRdb used MiXCR to reprocess the 5' RACE reads, holding one entry per CDR3 protein. The table has tens of thousands of distinct CDR3 sequences, around 19% seen once. The sequencing here drew on whole blood, taken at baseline. The sequence was obtained from an adult who was a healthcare worker with PCR-confirmed SARS-CoV-2 infection or an uninfected control (not recorded which).

CDR3 sequence (DNA): TGTGCCAGCAGCTCCACCGGGACAGGGGTGGGCGAGCAGTACTTC. Protein: CASSSTGTGVGEQYF. The chain recombines TRBV7-8 with TRBJ2-7; TRBD1 matches 10 bases. The V and J ends lost 4 bases and 6 bases, in that order; junction bases with no gene match: 9. Germline values: CDR1 SGHVS, CDR2 FQNEAQ. CDR3 length: 15 amino acids.